The clone carrying this T cell receptor beta chain is medium-sized within its sample. No antigen is known for it. This sample was taken from a study of circulating CD8 cells and anti-PD-1 response in melanoma. Study results and limitations: Expanded sorted subsets were checked for tumor reactivity using peptides.

This CDR3 comprises 15 residues. The germline CDR1 and CDR2 sequences are LGHDT and YNNKEL (reference sequence). Trimming cost V 0 bases and J 4 bases, with 13 bases left between them. Live CD3+CD8+TCRalphabeta+ cells were sorted into four subsets by PD-1 and/or TIGIT. TCR libraries were prepared from around 15 ng of total RNA with the QIAseq Immune Repertoire TCR panel. TCRdb reanalysed the reads using MiXCR and keeps one entry per CDR3 protein. Of a few hundred distinct CDR3 sequences in the sample, 10% to 15% were seen once. The source is a human donor with melanoma. The chain carries TRBV3-1 and TRBJ2-7, with D perhaps being TRBD1 or TRBD2 (6 bases each). Sequencing used CD8+ T cells from PBMCs, obtained at baseline or after one month of anti-PD-1 therapy (not recorded which). CDR3 loop: CASSQDGGTPYEQYF. CDR3 nucleotide sequence: TGTGCCAGCAGCCAAGATGGCGGGACACCTTACGAGCAGTACTTC.